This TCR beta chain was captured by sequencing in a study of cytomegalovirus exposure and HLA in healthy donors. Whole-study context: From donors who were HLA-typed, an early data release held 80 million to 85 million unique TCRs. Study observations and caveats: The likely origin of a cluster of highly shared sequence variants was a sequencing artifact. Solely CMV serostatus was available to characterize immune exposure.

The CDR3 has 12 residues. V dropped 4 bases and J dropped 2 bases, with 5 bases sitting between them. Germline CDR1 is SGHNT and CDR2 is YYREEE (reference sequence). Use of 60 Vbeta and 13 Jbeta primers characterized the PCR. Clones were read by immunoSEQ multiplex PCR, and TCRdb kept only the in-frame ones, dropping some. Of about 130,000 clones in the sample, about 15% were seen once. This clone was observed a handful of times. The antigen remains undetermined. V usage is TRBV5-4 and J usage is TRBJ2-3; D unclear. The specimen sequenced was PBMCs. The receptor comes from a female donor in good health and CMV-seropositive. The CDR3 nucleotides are TGTGCCAGCAGCGGCTCCACAGATACGCAGTATTTT. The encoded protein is CASSGSTDTQYF.